This TCR beta chain appears in the sequencing data of a study of spatial heterogeneity in lung cancer. Study context: The donors comprised some 72 untreated early-stage non-small cell lung cancer patients.

TCRdb independently ran MiXCR on the 5' RACE reads; one entry per CDR3 protein. Among about 47,000 distinct CDR3 sequences listed, approximately 12% were seen once. Time point specified: blood at routine non-recurrence follow-up after resection. This clonotype was found a few times. CDR3 length: 15 amino acids. Germline CDR1 MDHEN, CDR2 SYDVKM. The V gene lost 8 bases and the J gene lost 0 bases, with 14 bases spanning the gap. The clonotype comes from a male donor with early-stage non-small cell lung cancer. This sequence joins TRBV28 and TRBJ1-3; maybe TRBD1 (5 bases). The input for sequencing was PBMCs, taken at follow-up. In DNA form, the CDR3 reads TGTGCCAGCGGGGAGCGGGGCGCCTCTGGAAACACCATATATTTT. It encodes CASGERGASGNTIYF.